The 24 T cell receptor beta chains below come from one sample, sequenced in a study of blood T cells in healthy people across ages. The use of a sample-barcoded 5' primer and a J-beta primer mix characterized a second PCR of about 7 to 12 cycles. Each CDR3 protein gets one entry after TCRdb re-called the 5' RACE reads with MiXCR. In the table there are fewer than 800,000 distinct CDR3 sequences, roughly 32% of which are singletons. The sequencing input was blood. All receptors come from a woman older than 75 in good health.

Ten or more counts support this clonotype. This chain joins TRBV3-1 and TRBJ2-7; the D gene is possibly TRBD1 (6 bases). The CDR3 length is 14 residues. Trimming left V 8 bases short and J 1 base short, with 15 bases between. The V gene's germline CDR1 is LGHDT and CDR2 YNNKEL (reference sequence). CDR3: CASEAPGQSYEQYF. DNA of the CDR3: TGTGCCAGCGAAGCCCCAGGACAGTCCTACGAGCAGTACTTC.

This clonotype came up many times. The V gene is TRBV3-1, the J gene TRBJ2-5; D not certain. V was shortened by 3 bases and J by 2 bases, with 13 bases between the two germline ends. Germline CDR1 LGHDT, CDR2 YNNKEL (reference sequence). This CDR3 has 15 residues. The CDR3 coding sequence is TGTGCCAGCAGCCAGGACGGTTTTGGGCAAGAGACCCAGTACTTC. It encodes CASSQDGFGQETQYF.

This clonotype occurred many times. The V gene is TRBV20-1, the J gene TRBJ2-1; no clear D. Trimming removed 2 bases at V and 5 bases at J, with 4 bases between. This CDR3 is built from 11 residues. Germline CDR1 reads DFQATT; CDR2 reads SNEGSKA (reference sequence). The CDR3 nucleotides read TGCAGTGCTAGAAATCACAATGAGCAGTTCTTC. Amino acid sequence: CSARNHNEQFF.

This clonotype was observed a few times. The chain employs TRBV7-2 and TRBJ2-7; 8 nucleotides match TRBD2. J lost 3 bases, V lost 4 bases, and 14 bases had no gene match. The V gene's germline CDR1 is SGHTA and CDR2 FQGNSA. This CDR3 is 17 amino acids long. The CDR3 DNA follows: TGTGCCAGCAGCTCGGGGGGGGCAGTCCCGAGGGACTACGAGCAGTACTTC. Protein sequence: CASSSGGAVPRDYEQYF.

The CDR3 region is CASSDSDRDTQYF. Here the CDR3 DNA reads TGTGCCAGCAGTGACTCGGACAGGGATACGCAGTATTTT. The chain combines TRBV6-4 with TRBJ2-3; TRBD1 matches 7 bases. Germline V gene sequence: CDR1 MRHNA, CDR2 SNTAGT. J gave up 6 bases and V 0 bases, and 0 bases lay outside the gene matches. The CDR3 is 13 residues long.

To note about this clonotype: A single base separates this from a much larger clone, so it may be a read error. Given the absence of the conserved phenylalanine or tryptophan at the CDR3 end, a read error is likely. V and J are TRBV5-1 and TRBJ1-5; D gene ambiguous. Germline V lookup: CDR1 SGHRS, CDR2 YFSETQ. CDR3 length equals 13 residues. V lost 2 bases to trimming and J lost 5 bases, with 8 bases between them. CDR3 nucleotides: TGCGCCAGCAGCTTAAAAGGCGATCAGCCCCAGCATTTG. This codes for CASSLKGDQPQHL.

There are a few counts of this clonotype. The V gene is TRBV9, the J gene TRBJ1-1; D unresolved. The germline V gene encodes CDR1 SGDLS and CDR2 YYNGEE. CDR3 length: 13 residues. The V and J ends lost 1 base and 3 bases respectively, with 7 bases between them. The CDR3 here is CASSVRVDTEAFF. As DNA, the CDR3 is TGTGCCAGCAGCGTAAGGGTGGACACTGAAGCTTTCTTT. Drawing the rest from reference TRBV9 and TRBJ1-1, the complete variable domain is DSGVTQTPKHLITATGQRVTLRCSPRSGDLSVYWYQQSLDQGLQFLIQYYNGEERAKGNILERFSAQQFPDLHSELNLSSLELGDSALYFCASSVRVDTEAFFGQGTRLTVV.

V is TRBV30 and J is TRBJ2-1; 9 nucleotides line up with TRBD2. Germline loops: CDR1 GTSNPN, CDR2 SVGIG (reference sequence). This CDR3 has 14 residues. V lost 7 bases, J lost 6 bases, and 10 bases stayed unmatched. The chain's CDR3 is CAYKAGGVANEQFF. DNA of the CDR3: TGTGCCTATAAAGCGGGGGGAGTCGCCAATGAGCAGTTCTTC. Complete variable domain (other parts from reference TRBV30 and TRBJ2-1): SQTIHQWPATLVQPVGSPLSLECTVEGTSNPNLYWYRQAAGRGLQLLFYSVGIGQISSEVPQNLSASRPQDRQFILSSKKLLLSDSGFYLCAYKAGGVANEQFFGPGTRLTVL.

This clonotype showed up many times. This chain connects TRBV7-2 to TRBJ2-7, with TRBD2 matching over 8 bases. The V segment lost 1 base and the J segment 2 bases; nucleotides outside the gene matches: 1. This CDR3 has 14 amino acids. Germline values: CDR1 SGHTA, CDR2 FQGNSA. The CDR3 DNA sequence: TGTGCCAGCAGCTTAGAGGGACTAGCCTACGAGCAGTACTTC. It is translated as CASSLEGLAYEQYF. The variable domain in full, completed from reference TRBV7-2 and TRBJ2-7, reads GAGVSQSPSNKVTEKGKDVELRCDPISGHTALYWYRQSLGQGLEFLIYFQGNSAPDKSGLPSDRFSAERTGGSVSTLTIQRTQQEDSAVYLCASSLEGLAYEQYFGPGTRLTVT.

This clonotype was picked up many times. The rearrangement uses TRBV20-1 and TRBJ2-7, with 7 bases that match TRBD2. Trimming at V came to 0 bases and at J to 2 bases, leaving 13 bases not matched to a gene. CDR3 length equals 17 residues. Germline CDR1 DFQATT, CDR2 SNEGSKA (reference sequence). As DNA, the CDR3 is TGCAGTGCTAGAGATTCGCCCAGCCAGGGAGGGACCTACGAGCAGTACTTC. This codes for CSARDSPSQGGTYEQYF.

This clonotype was counted a few times. This chain uses TRBV5-1 with TRBJ1-1, with D uncertain. Per germline, CDR1 SGHRS and CDR2 YFSETQ. Trimming removed 2 bases from V and 1 base from J, with 9 bases in between. The CDR3 has 14 amino acids. CDR3 in amino acids: CASSFEQPNTEAFF. CDR3 DNA: TGCGCCAGCAGCTTCGAACAGCCGAACACTGAAGCTTTCTTT.

The gene calls are TRBV6-6 and TRBJ1-4; possibly TRBD1 for D (6 bases). Trimming took off 4 bases at V and 8 bases at J, with 14 bases between the two ends. CDR1 and CDR2 from the germline V gene are MNHNY and SVGAGI (reference sequence). This CDR3 region has 14 residues. This CDR3 reads CASSCRGAREKLFF. CDR3 bases: TGTGCCAGCAGTTGCCGGGGGGCGAGGGAAAAACTGTTTTTT.

This clonotype was seen repeatedly, ten times or more. The rearrangement uses TRBV4-3 and TRBJ2-3, with 7 bases fitting TRBD2. The CDR3 totals 17 residues. V was pared by 0 bases and J by 4 bases, with 10 bases of the junction left unmatched. Germline CDR1 and CDR2: LGHNA and YSLEER. As DNA, the CDR3 is TGCGCCAGCAGCCAAGAAGAAACTAGCGTTGCAGCAGATACGCAGTATTTT. Protein: CASSQEETSVAADTQYF.

This clonotype was counted a few times. The chain is built from TRBV12-3 or TRBV12-4 and TRBJ2-5; no firm D call. The J call may be mistaken, given a closer DNA end match to TRBJ2-1. The CDR3 runs to 12 residues. The CDR3 coding sequence is TGTGCCAGCAGTCTGAACCAAGAGACCCAGTTCTTC. It codes for CASSLNQETQFF.

This clonotype was seen many times. The V and J genes are TRBV18 and TRBJ2-1, with D possibly TRBD2 on 5 matching bases. V lost 5 bases to trimming and J lost 4 bases, with 9 bases between them. Germline assignment: CDR1 KGHSH and CDR2 LQKENI. CDR3 length equals 13 residues. The CDR3 sequence is CASSGEPYNEQFF. Written as DNA, the CDR3 is TGTGCCAGCTCAGGGGAGCCTTACAATGAGCAGTTCTTC.

This chain connects TRBV6-5 to TRBJ2-5, with D tentatively TRBD2 (6 bases). V lost 0 bases, J lost 5 bases, and 10 bases lay in between. Germline V CDR1 and CDR2: MNHEY, SVGAGI. This CDR3 has 14 amino acids. DNA of the CDR3: TGTGCCAGCAGTTACTCGACGGGGAGGGAGACCCAGTACTTC. Translating gives CASSYSTGRETQYF.

This clonotype was seen more than once but under ten times. This chain links TRBV6-2 or TRBV6-3 with TRBJ1-5; 9 bases align to TRBD1. The CDR3 extends over 15 amino acids. Germline V gene lookup returns CDR1 MNHEY and CDR2 SVGEGT. V lost 4 bases, J lost 7 bases, and 8 bases stayed unmatched. As DNA, the CDR3 is TGTGCCAGCAGTTCCCAGACAGGGGGAAGACAGCCCCAGCATTTT. Its translation: CASSSQTGGRQPQHF.

The genes are TRBV12-3 or TRBV12-4 and TRBJ1-2; TRBD1 aligns across 8 bases. The V segment lost 3 bases and the J segment 3 bases; nucleotides outside the gene matches: 12. The CDR3 extends over 17 amino acids. The CDR3 bases are TGTGCCAGCAGTTTCCGACAGGGGCACCAATTAGACTATGGCTACACCTTC. Translated: CASSFRQGHQLDYGYTF.

J is TRBJ2-7 and V is TRBV27; D is uncertain. The CDR3 runs 12 residues. Deletions cut 7 bases from V and 3 bases from J, with 10 bases between. Germline V lookup: CDR1 MNHEY, CDR2 SMNVEV (reference sequence). The CDR3 here is CASNNYGYEQYF. Here the CDR3 DNA reads TGTGCCAGCAACAACTACGGCTACGAGCAGTACTTC.

Points on this clonotype: The junction departs from the called germline gene at one end, perhaps through a read error. The chain couples TRBV18 to TRBJ1-1; D is possibly TRBD1 (6 bases). The CDR3 loop spans 14 amino acids. Germline lookup yields CDR1 KGHSH and CDR2 LQKENI. CDR3 residues: CASPPRGPGTEAFF. The CDR3 bases are TGTGCCAGCCCACCACGGGGGCCGGGCACTGAAGCTTTCTTT.

This chain uses TRBV6-2 or TRBV6-3 with TRBJ1-1; D is uncertain. The CDR3 consists of 15 residues. V gave up 0 bases and J gave up 3 bases, with 11 bases separating them. The V gene's germline CDR1 is MNHEY and CDR2 SVGEGT. The CDR3 DNA sequence: TGTGCCAGCAGTTACTCGAGGCCTGGCGACACTGAAGCTTTCTTT. Translated: CASSYSRPGDTEAFF.

The chain combines TRBV28 with TRBJ1-1, with a weak D call TRBD1 (5 bases). The CDR3 is 14 amino acids. V was shortened by 7 bases and J by 4 bases, with 16 bases between the two germline ends. Per germline, CDR1 MDHEN and CDR2 SYDVKM. The CDR3 is CASTVGGSSTEAFF. The CDR3 nucleotides read TGTGCCAGCACCGTGGGGGGTAGTAGCACTGAAGCTTTCTTT.

This chain joins TRBV5-1 and TRBJ2-1; 13 bases are shared with TRBD2. Germline assignment: CDR1 SGHRS and CDR2 YFSETQ. Losses at the gene ends were 0 bases for V and 6 bases for J; bases not matched to a gene: 6. The CDR3 runs 17 residues. The CDR3 loop is CASSLAWTSGSFNEQFF. The CDR3 region has the DNA TGCGCCAGCAGCTTGGCTTGGACTAGCGGGAGTTTCAATGAGCAGTTCTTC.

A note on this clonotype: This may be a read error: a much more frequent sequence differs by one nucleotide. The chain links TRBV7-2 to TRBJ2-4; tentative D call: TRBD2 (5 bases). Germline CDR1 and CDR2: SGHTA and FQGNSA. This CDR3 spans 11 amino acids. Written as DNA, the CDR3 is TGTGCCACCCTGAGCGGAGAGACCCAGTGCTTC. Translated, it gives CATLSGETQCF.